These 32 T cell receptor beta chains were all obtained from the same sample, sequenced in a study of T-cell reconstitution after alpha-beta-depleted transplantation in children. The TCRbeta library incorporated unique molecular identifiers. TCRdb re-analysed the PCR reads in MiXCR, keeping a single row per CDR3 protein. The sample has nearly 400,000 distinct CDR3 sequences, just over 20% seen once. The sample in question was PBMCs from the stem cell graft donor, obtained from the stem cell graft. The receptors originated from a human donor who donated a stem cell graft to a child with acute myeloid leukemia.

The chain uses TRBV29-1 and TRBJ2-3, with TRBD2 matching 14 bases. This CDR3 is 14 amino acids long. Germline V gene data show CDR1 as SQVTM and CDR2 as ANQGSEA. The V segment lost 6 bases and the J segment 5 bases; nucleotides outside the gene matches: 4. CDR3 residues: CSVGTSGSGDTQYF. In DNA form, the CDR3 reads TGCAGCGTGGGGACTAGCGGGAGCGGAGATACGCAGTATTTT.

This clonotype was detected ten times or more. The rearrangement joins TRBV12-3 or TRBV12-4 to TRBJ2-5; 9 nucleotides line up with TRBD1. The CDR3 length is 13 residues. V lost 6 bases and J lost 5; bases outside the gene matches: 4. CDR3 in amino acids: CASRRTGEETQYF. The CDR3 nucleotides read TGTGCCAGCAGGCGGACAGGGGAGGAGACCCAGTACTTC.

This clonotype has ten or more counts. This chain connects TRBV20-1 to TRBJ2-5; 12 bases align to TRBD2. Germline CDR1 and CDR2: DFQATT and SNEGSKA (reference sequence). The CDR3 is 16 amino acids. V gave up 0 bases and J gave up 2 bases; unmatched junction bases: 4. CDR3 in amino acids: CSARDPSGRGQETQYF. The CDR3 DNA reads TGCAGTGCTAGAGATCCTAGCGGGAGGGGTCAAGAGACCCAGTACTTC.

J is TRBJ2-7 and V is TRBV2; no firm D call. This CDR3 comprises 11 residues. Germline CDR1 reads SNHLY; CDR2 reads FYNNEI. V lost 6 bases and J lost 5, with 8 bases in between. CDR3: CASRQSHEQYF. The DNA of the CDR3 is TGTGCCAGCAGACAGTCCCACGAGCAGTACTTC.

The rearrangement links TRBV6-5 to TRBJ2-3; D not resolved. The CDR3 consists of 15 residues. V lost 5 bases and J lost 0, with 12 bases in between. Germline V gene lookup returns CDR1 MNHEY and CDR2 SVGAGI. CDR3: CASSTRLESTDTQYF. CDR3 sequence (DNA): TGTGCCAGCAGTACCCGACTGGAAAGCACAGATACGCAGTATTTT.

There are many counts of this clonotype. The chain has TRBV12-3 or TRBV12-4 and TRBJ2-5; TRBD2 matches 7 bases. V was clipped by 8 bases and J by 5 bases; unmatched bases: 5. The CDR3 runs to 12 residues. The CDR3 is CASGGGEETQYF. The CDR3 DNA is TGTGCCAGCGGGGGAGGGGAGGAGACCCAGTACTTC.

Ten or more counts support this clonotype. The V and J genes are TRBV5-1 and TRBJ2-7; TRBD1 might be the D (5 bases). The V gene lost 4 bases and the J gene lost 5 bases, with 10 bases spanning the gap. The CDR3 has 12 residues. Per the germline V gene, CDR1 is SGHRS and CDR2 is YFSETQ. The CDR3 DNA reads TGCGCCAGCAGCGCCGACAGCAACGAGCAGTACTTC. Translating it yields CASSADSNEQYF.

This clonotype was found a few times. The CDR3 nucleotides read TGTGCCAGCAGTTGGGACTACCGAGTCGGGGAGCTGTTTTTT. Translating it yields CASSWDYRVGELFF. The chain employs TRBV6-2 or TRBV6-3 and TRBJ2-2; 7 nucleotides agree with TRBD2. CDR1 MNHEY and CDR2 SVGEGT come from the germline V gene. Trimming at V came to 4 bases and at J to 7 bases, leaving 6 bases not matched to a gene. CDR3 length: 14 residues.

This clonotype was seen only a few times. The rearrangement uses TRBV12-3 or TRBV12-4 and TRBJ2-2; TRBD1 matches 10 bases. V shed 10 bases and J 2 bases; nucleotides not matched to a gene: 4. This CDR3 contains 14 residues. CDR3 sequence reads: CATTGGRNTGELFF. The CDR3 nucleotides are TGTGCCACGACAGGGGGCCGCAACACCGGGGAGCTGTTTTTT.

This clonotype was counted between two and nine times. The genes are TRBV12-3 or TRBV12-4 and TRBJ2-1, with 9 bases lining up with TRBD2. CDR3 length: 16 residues. V trimming: 6 bases; J trimming: 9 bases; junction bases outside the gene matches: 15. The CDR3 protein is CASRPSLAGRLSEQFF. The CDR3 DNA is TGTGCCAGCAGACCAAGCCTAGCGGGACGTTTGAGTGAGCAGTTCTTC.

The chain links TRBV15 to TRBJ1-4; TRBD1 is a possible D gene (6 bases). CDR1 and CDR2 (germline): LNHNV, YYDKDF (reference sequence). V was shortened by 2 bases and J by 4 bases, with 14 bases between the two germline ends. This CDR3 is 16 amino acids long. CDR3 amino acids: CATSRKNRALNEKLFF. CDR3 coding DNA: TGTGCCACCAGCAGAAAAAACAGGGCCCTTAATGAAAAACTGTTTTTT.

Notes on this clonotype: Possible read error: a much larger clone is one base away. No conserved phenylalanine or tryptophan ends this CDR3, so it is likely a read error. J is TRBJ1-1 and V is TRBV20-1, with D possibly matching TRBD1 (6 bases). The CDR3 is 14 amino acids. The V end lost 3 bases, the J end lost 2 bases, and 13 bases lay between the germline ends. Per the germline V gene, CDR1 is DFQATT and CDR2 is SNEGSKA (reference sequence). The CDR3 reads CSASVQGINTEAFC. The DNA of the CDR3 is TGCAGTGCTAGCGTACAGGGTATAAACACTGAAGCTTTCTGT.

This clonotype was seen ten or more times. The J gene is TRBJ2-5, the V gene TRBV12-3 or TRBV12-4, with a possible D match to TRBD2 (6 bases). The V end lost 4 bases, the J end lost 5 bases, and 14 bases lay between the germline ends. CDR3 size: 14 residues. The CDR3 nucleotides read TGTGCCAGCAGTTCCGCTCGACTAGGCGAGACCCAGTACTTC. Translated: CASSSARLGETQYF.

The chain combines TRBV6-1 with TRBJ2-2; the match to TRBD2 covers 9 bases. The CDR3 is 15 residues long. From germline, CDR1 is MNHNS and CDR2 SASEGT. V lost 6 bases and J lost 4; bases outside the gene matches: 6. CDR3 loop: CASSRSGSRTGELFF. The CDR3 region has the DNA TGTGCCAGCAGCCGTAGCGGGAGTCGCACCGGGGAGCTGTTTTTT.

To note about this clonotype: Sequence at one end of the junction differs from germline and may be a read error. The chain couples TRBV20-1 to TRBJ2-7; TRBD2 matches at 8 bases. Germline CDR1 is DFQATT and CDR2 is SNEGSKA (reference sequence). The CDR3 length is 17 residues. The CDR3 here is CCARDPVPASGSYEQYF. The CDR3 nucleotides are TGCTGTGCTAGAGATCCTGTACCGGCTAGCGGGTCTTACGAGCAGTACTTC.

The rearrangement uses TRBV12-3 or TRBV12-4 and TRBJ2-2; D perhaps matches TRBD2 (6 bases). The CDR3 has 15 amino acids. V was trimmed by 2 bases and J by 1 base, leaving 8 bases between them. In DNA form, the CDR3 reads TGTGCCAGCAGTTTAAACGGGAGGAACACCGGGGAGCTGTTTTTT. Its protein is CASSLNGRNTGELFF.

CDR3 nucleotides: TGTGCCAGCAGCCAAGATCTGGCGCAGCGGAATGAGCAGTTCTTC. Its protein product is CASSQDLAQRNEQFF. The rearrangement uses TRBV3-1 and TRBJ2-1, with D perhaps matching TRBD2 (5 bases). Germline V gene data show CDR1 as LGHDT and CDR2 as YNNKEL (reference sequence). V was cut by 0 bases and J by 7 bases, with 13 bases left in between. The CDR3 contains 15 residues.

The sample holds a few counts of this clonotype. V gene TRBV29-1 combines with J gene TRBJ2-1; 14 nucleotides align to TRBD2. Germline V gives CDR1 SQVTM, CDR2 ANQGSEA. The CDR3 has 17 residues. The V segment lost 6 bases and the J segment 1 base; nucleotides outside the gene matches: 8. CDR3 loop: CSVAIWTSGGSYNEQFF. The DNA of the CDR3 is TGCAGCGTCGCAATCTGGACTAGCGGGGGGTCCTACAATGAGCAGTTCTTC.

This clonotype was recorded a few times. This chain links TRBV29-1 with TRBJ2-7; D is possibly TRBD1 (6 bases). The CDR3 is 13 residues long. CDR1 and CDR2 (germline): SQVTM, ANQGSEA. V lost 4 bases to trimming and J lost 5 bases, with 15 bases between them. DNA for the CDR3: TGCAGCGTTGCACACAGGGATTCCCACGAGCAGTACTTC. This gives the protein CSVAHRDSHEQYF.

The rearrangement uses TRBV7-2 and TRBJ2-2; D assignment may be TRBD1 or TRBD2 (6 bases each). Germline CDR1 reads SGHTA; CDR2 reads FQGNSA. The CDR3 is 17 amino acids. V shed 1 base and J shed 7 bases, with 19 bases lying between them. The CDR3 protein is CASSLGPGGHLVGELFF. Written as DNA, the CDR3 is TGTGCCAGCAGCTTAGGTCCCGGGGGCCATTTGGTCGGGGAGCTGTTTTTT.

This clonotype was seen a few times. The rearrangement uses TRBV7-9 and TRBJ2-1; 8 positions match TRBD2. The germline V gene encodes CDR1 SEHNR and CDR2 FQNEAQ (reference sequence). There are 17 residues in the CDR3. J lost 4 bases, V lost 5 bases, and 13 bases had no gene match. The CDR3 protein is CASSDRTGGGWYNEQFF. The CDR3 DNA reads TGTGCCAGCAGCGACCGCACGGGAGGGGGTTGGTACAATGAGCAGTTCTTC.

V gene TRBV28 combines with J gene TRBJ2-1; 8 bases map to TRBD2. J lost 5 bases, V lost 2 bases, and 8 bases had no gene match. Looked up from germline, CDR1 is MDHEN and CDR2 is SYDVKM. The CDR3 is made up of 16 amino acids. The CDR3 is CASSLRWAGGNNEQFF. The DNA of the CDR3 is TGTGCCAGCAGTTTAAGGTGGGCGGGAGGAAACAATGAGCAGTTCTTC. The variable domain in full, completed from reference TRBV28 and TRBJ2-1, reads DVKVTQSSRYLVKRTGEKVFLECVQDMDHENMFWYRQDPGLGLRLIYFSYDVKMKEKGDIPEGYSVSREKKERFSLILESASTNQTSMYLCASSLRWAGGNNEQFFGPGTRLTVL.

The sample holds a few counts of this clonotype. The chain joins TRBV12-3 or TRBV12-4 to TRBJ1-1; TRBD1 aligns across 10 bases. J gave up 5 bases and V 10 bases, and 7 bases lay outside the gene matches. This CDR3 spans 13 amino acids. The CDR3 sequence is CATRTGGSTEAFF. CDR3 nucleotide sequence: TGTGCCACCAGGACAGGGGGTAGTACTGAAGCTTTCTTT.

In its sample, this clonotype was seen once. The rearrangement uses TRBV20-1 and TRBJ2-3; 12 bases map to TRBD2. Losses at the gene ends were 5 bases for V and 4 bases for J; bases not matched to a gene: 13. The CDR3 sequence is 17 residues long. Germline-derived CDR1 and CDR2 are DFQATT and SNEGSKA (reference sequence). The CDR3 coding sequence is TGCAGTGCTCATACTCCCCTAGCGGGAGGGGGGGCAGATACGCAGTATTTT. This codes for CSAHTPLAGGGADTQYF.

This clonotype was observed many times. The V gene is TRBV11-3, the J gene TRBJ2-3; the D is unclear. Germline V lookup: CDR1 SGHNT, CDR2 YENEEA. The germline V and J ends were trimmed by 5 bases and 5 bases, with 8 bases remaining between them. CDR3 length: 12 amino acids. The CDR3 bases are TGTGCCAGCAGCATAGGAGAAGATACGCAGTATTTT. Encoded protein: CASSIGEDTQYF.

The chain joins TRBV2 to TRBJ1-2; TRBD1 matches at 8 bases. Germline CDR1 reads SNHLY; CDR2 reads FYNNEI. The V and J ends lost 4 bases and 4 bases, in that order; junction bases with no gene match: 5. CDR3 length equals 14 residues. CDR3 region: CASSADRASYGYTF. Written as DNA, the CDR3 is TGTGCCAGCAGTGCGGACAGGGCTTCCTATGGCTACACCTTC.

The chain couples TRBV20-1 to TRBJ1-1, with D perhaps TRBD1 (6 bases). V was trimmed by 5 bases and J by 0 bases, leaving 16 bases between them. The CDR3 totals 15 residues. Germline V gives CDR1 DFQATT, CDR2 SNEGSKA (reference sequence). CDR3 DNA sequence: TGCAGTGCTGAACCGGGACAAATTATGAACACTGAAGCTTTCTTT. Its translation: CSAEPGQIMNTEAFF.

The rearrangement joins TRBV30 to TRBJ1-1; D is possibly TRBD1 (5 bases). There are 13 residues in the CDR3. V was shortened by 3 bases and J by 0 bases, with 8 bases between the two germline ends. CDR1 and CDR2 from the germline V gene are GTSNPN and SVGIG (reference sequence). The CDR3 sequence is CAWSRVMNTEAFF. CDR3 in DNA: TGTGCCTGGAGCAGGGTAATGAACACTGAAGCTTTCTTT.

There are a few counts of this clonotype. The V call is TRBV6-1, the J call TRBJ1-6; no clear D. This CDR3 region has 15 residues. V was cut by 0 bases and J by 5 bases, with 8 bases left in between. Germline CDR1 is MNHNS and CDR2 is SASEGT. CDR3 DNA sequence: TGTGCCAGCAGTGAAGCTTACGGGCATAATTCACCCCTCCACTTT. Translating gives CASSEAYGHNSPLHF.

This chain joins TRBV20-1 and TRBJ2-7; D might be TRBD2 (6 bases). V lost 7 bases to trimming and J lost 3 bases, with 22 bases between them. Germline-derived CDR1 and CDR2 are DFQATT and SNEGSKA (reference sequence). The CDR3 is 15 amino acids. CDR3 nucleotides: TGCAGTGGTATTAGCGGTAGGGGAGGTCTCTACGAGCAGTACTTC. It codes for CSGISGRGGLYEQYF.

The chain is built from TRBV7-9 and TRBJ2-7; 10 nucleotides align to TRBD1. CDR1 and CDR2 from the germline V gene are SEHNR and FQNEAQ (reference sequence). The V and J ends lost 7 bases and 0 bases, in that order; junction bases with no gene match: 12. CDR3 length: 17 amino acids. The CDR3 loop reads CASTPDRGLALSYEQYF. The CDR3, as DNA: TGTGCCAGCACTCCCGACAGGGGGCTGGCCCTCTCCTACGAGCAGTACTTC. The full variable domain, rest sourced from reference TRBV7-9 and TRBJ2-7, is DTGVSQNPRHKITKRGQNVTFRCDPISEHNRLYWYRQTLGQGPEFLTYFQNEAQLEKSRLLSDRFSAERPKGSFSTLEIQRTEQGDSAMYLCASTPDRGLALSYEQYFGPGTRLTVT.

The chain uses TRBV18 and TRBJ2-5; D gene unclear. Germline V gene lookup returns CDR1 KGHSH and CDR2 LQKENI. This CDR3 has 13 amino acids. The V gene lost 1 base and the J gene lost 0 bases, with 3 bases spanning the gap. The CDR3 DNA follows: TGTGCCAGCTCACCACTTAACCAAGAGACCCAGTACTTC. Encoded protein: CASSPLNQETQYF.